Listed below are T cell receptor beta chains from one sample, sequenced in a study of T cells in Graves' hyperthyroidism and ophthalmopathy. TCRdb itself ran the multiplex PCR reads through MiXCR, one entry per CDR3 protein. The table lists about 600,000 distinct CDR3 sequences, 16% of them singletons. Source material: blood. These receptors all stem from a woman between 35 and 50 years old with Graves' ophthalmopathy. CDR3s include the opening cysteine and the closing phenylalanine or tryptophan. D genes are given only for firm matches. Clone size is stated in some rows and not others, as once, few, many or a class when expanded.

CDR3 protein	CDR3 DNA	D gene	clone size	J gene	V gene
CASSFGAGTDTQYF	TGTGCCAGCAGCTTTGGGGCAGGGACAGATACGCAGTATTTT	-	many	TRBJ2-3	TRBV11-2
CAFWAGANTEAFF	TGTGCCTTTTGGGCAGGGGCGAACACTGAAGCTTTCTTT	-	many	TRBJ1-1	TRBV30
CSVGRKDEKLFF	TGCAGCGTGGGCCGAAAGGATGAAAAACTGTTTTTT	-	-	TRBJ1-4	TRBV29-1
CASSPGGLAGINEQFF	TGTGCCAGCAGCCCCGGGGGCCTAGCGGGTATTAATGAGCAGTTCTTC	TRBD2	many	TRBJ2-1	TRBV7-3
CASSSLENIQYF	TGTGCCAGCAGTTCCCTCGAGAACATTCAGTACTTC	-	few	TRBJ2-4	TRBV6-5
CASSPGTGRGPGNTIYF	TGTGCCAGCAGTCCTGGGACAGGCCGGGGACCTGGAAACACCATATATTTT	TRBD1	many	TRBJ1-3	TRBV27
CASGRGQGETDTQYF	TGTGCCAGCGGCCGTGGGCAGGGGGAGACAGATACGCAGTATTTT	TRBD1	many	TRBJ2-3	TRBV2
CASSASGGANTEAFF	TGTGCCAGCAGCGCGTCGGGGGGAGCGAACACTGAAGCTTTCTTT	-	-	TRBJ1-1	TRBV9
CSATAGTGLYEQYF	TGCAGTGCGACCGCCGGGACAGGGCTGTACGAGCAGTACTTC	TRBD1	few	TRBJ2-7	TRBV20-1
CASSLEQDRGSNQPQHF	TGTGCCAGCAGTTTAGAACAGGATCGGGGGAGCAATCAGCCCCAGCATTTT	-	many	TRBJ1-5	TRBV28
CSARDRQLSTDTRYF	TGCAGTGCTAGAGACCGACAGTTATCCACAGATACGCGGTATTTT	-	-	TRBJ2-3	TRBV20-1
CATSKAGGSNEKLFF	TGTGCCACTTCCAAAGCAGGGGGCTCTAATGAAAAACTGTTTTTT	TRBD1	-	TRBJ1-4	TRBV5-4
CASSRTGHSGNTIYF	TGCGCCAGCAGTCGGACAGGCCACTCTGGAAACACCATATATTTT	TRBD1	-	TRBJ1-3	TRBV4-1
CASSLTQGFGELFF	TGTGCCAGTAGTCTCACCCAGGGGTTCGGGGAGCTGTTTTTT	-	few	TRBJ2-2	TRBV19
CASSQDLGRGNGEQYF	TGCGCCAGCAGCCAAGATCTAGGAAGGGGAAACGGCGAGCAGTACTTC	-	once	TRBJ2-7	TRBV4-1
CASSLEQEPYNEQFF	TGTGCCAGCAGCTTGGAGCAGGAACCATACAATGAGCAGTTCTTC	-	-	TRBJ2-1	TRBV5-5
CASSRVGTMNTEAFF	TGTGCCAGCAGCCGAGTGGGGACCATGAACACTGAAGCTTTCTTT	-	many	TRBJ1-1	TRBV11-2
CAWSVDASPSEKLFF	TGTGCCTGGAGTGTAGACGCGAGCCCTTCTGAAAAACTGTTTTTT	-	many	TRBJ1-4	TRBV30
CASRRGRGGYTF	TGTGCCAGTAGAAGGGGGCGCGGGGGCTACACCTTC	TRBD1	-	TRBJ1-2	TRBV19
CASSQQTTGAENTGELFF	TGCGCCAGCAGCCAGCAGACGACAGGGGCAGAGAACACCGGGGAGCTGTTTTTT	TRBD1	few	TRBJ2-2	TRBV5-1
CASSGRAFSTDTQYF	TGTGCCAGCAGCGGCAGGGCTTTTAGCACAGATACGCAGTATTTT	-	-	TRBJ2-3	TRBV2
CASSGRTGRDTEAFF	TGCGCCAGCAGCGGGAGGACAGGGAGGGACACTGAAGCTTTCTTT	TRBD1	many	TRBJ1-1	TRBV5-1
CASSPRATGPGEKLFF	TGTGCCAGCTCACCACGGGCGACAGGGCCGGGGGAAAAACTGTTTTTT	TRBD1	many	TRBJ1-4	TRBV18
CAWTKGAGDEKLFF	TGTGCCTGGACCAAAGGGGCTGGAGATGAAAAACTGTTTTTT	-	many	TRBJ1-4	TRBV30
CASSSSANSYEQYF	TGTGCCAGCAGCTCTAGCGCGAACTCCTACGAGCAGTACTTC	-	many	TRBJ2-7	TRBV7-8
CASSQTGQGGEQYF	TGTGCCAGCAGTCAAACCGGACAGGGAGGCGAGCAGTACTTC	TRBD1	many	TRBJ2-7	TRBV2
CASSRTSGGQHTGELFF	TGTGCCAGCAGCCGTACTAGCGGGGGGCAACACACCGGGGAGCTGTTTTTT	TRBD2	many	TRBJ2-2	TRBV3-1
CASSEGKGVTGELFF	TGTGCCAGCAGTGAGGGGAAGGGTGTCACCGGGGAGCTGTTTTTT	-	many	TRBJ2-2	TRBV2
CASSYVGEQFF	TGTGCCAGCAGTTATGTAGGTGAGCAGTTCTTC	-	many	TRBJ2-1	TRBV5-6
CASSDGTLAREQYF	TGTGCCAGCAGTGATGGCACTTTAGCGCGCGAGCAGTACTTC	-	many	TRBJ2-7	TRBV2
CAISESVRSYEQYF	TGTGCCATCAGTGAGTCGGTCAGAAGCTACGAGCAGTACTTC	-	few	TRBJ2-7	TRBV10-3
CASSLGSLTYEQYF	TGTGCCAGCAGTTTAGGATCACTTACCTACGAGCAGTACTTC	-	-	TRBJ2-7	TRBV12-3/TRBV12-4
CASTPPHASANYGYTF	TGTGCCAGCACCCCCCCCCACGCGTCAGCTAACTATGGCTACACCTTC	-	many	TRBJ1-2	TRBV28
CASSIGGNTEAFF	TGTGCCAGTAGTATCGGGGGAAACACTGAAGCTTTCTTT	-	-	TRBJ1-1	TRBV19